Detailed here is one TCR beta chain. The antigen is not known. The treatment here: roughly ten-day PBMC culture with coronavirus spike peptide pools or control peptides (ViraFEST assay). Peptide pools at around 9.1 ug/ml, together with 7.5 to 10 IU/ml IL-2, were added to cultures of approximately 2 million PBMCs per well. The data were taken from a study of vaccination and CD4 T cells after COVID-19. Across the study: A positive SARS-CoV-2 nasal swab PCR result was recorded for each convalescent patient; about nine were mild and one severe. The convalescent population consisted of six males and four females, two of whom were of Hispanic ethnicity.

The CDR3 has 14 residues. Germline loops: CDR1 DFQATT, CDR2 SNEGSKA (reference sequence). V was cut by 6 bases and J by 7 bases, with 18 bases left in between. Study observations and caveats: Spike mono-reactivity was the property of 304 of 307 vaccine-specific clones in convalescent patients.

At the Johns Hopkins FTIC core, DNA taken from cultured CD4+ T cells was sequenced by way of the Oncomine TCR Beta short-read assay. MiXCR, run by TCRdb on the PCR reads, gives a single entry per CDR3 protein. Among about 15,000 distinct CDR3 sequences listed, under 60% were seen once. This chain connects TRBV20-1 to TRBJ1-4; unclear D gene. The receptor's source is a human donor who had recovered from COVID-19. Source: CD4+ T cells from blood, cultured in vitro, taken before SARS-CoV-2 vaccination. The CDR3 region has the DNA TGCAGTGCCAATCCCTCCGTTGGGCGTGAAAAACTGTTTTTT. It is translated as CSANPSVGREKLFF.